These 30 T cell receptor beta chains share one sample of origin, sequenced in a study of T cells in Graves' hyperthyroidism and ophthalmopathy. Amplified regions were TCR beta CDR3 sequences from RNA transcripts. An initial round of RT-PCR targeting the TCR CDR3 relied on the HTBI primer set. TCRdb ran MiXCR on the multiplex PCR reads and lists one entry per CDR3 protein. This sample has 650,000 to 800,000 distinct CDR3 sequences, with nearly 45% found just once. Sequencing was done on a sample of peripheral blood or thyroid tissue (not recorded which). Receptors were obtained from an adult man with Graves' disease, either hyperthyroidism or ophthalmopathy (not recorded which).

Of note for this clonotype: This may be a read error: a much more frequent sequence differs by one nucleotide. In DNA form, the CDR3 reads TGTACCATCAGTGACCCGACTTCCTACGAGCAGTACTTC. Protein sequence: CTISDPTSYEQYF. The V and J genes are TRBV24-1 and TRBJ2-7, with D hard to call. From germline, CDR1 is KGHDR and CDR2 SFDVKD. The CDR3 runs 13 residues.

V usage is TRBV6-1 and J usage is TRBJ1-2; D uncertain. This CDR3 has 12 amino acids. Trimming took 6 bases from V and 6 from J, leaving 11 bases between them. Germline V CDR1 and CDR2: MNHNS, SASEGT. For the CDR3, the DNA is TGTGCCAGCAGGACGTCGATGGATGGCTACACCTTC. As protein: CASRTSMDGYTF.

For this clonotype: This may come from a read error, since a much larger clone is one base off. The rearrangement joins TRBV24-1 to TRBJ2-7; TRBD1 matches at 9 bases. J lost 0 bases, V lost 3 bases, and 2 bases had no gene match. CDR3 size: 15 residues. CDR1 KGHDR and CDR2 SFDVKD come from the germline V gene. DNA for the CDR3: TGTGCCACCAGTGATGGGACAGGGCGCTCCTACGAGCAGTACTTC. The encoded protein is CATSDGTGRSYEQYF.

This clonotype has just a few counts. This chain uses TRBV14 with TRBJ1-2; 10 positions agree with TRBD1. Germline CDR1 is SGHDN and CDR2 is FVKESK. Trimming cost V 5 bases and J 7 bases; bases outside gene matches: 13. The CDR3 is 16 amino acids. This CDR3 reads CASSLRLGQGESGYTF. Written as DNA, the CDR3 is TGTGCCAGCAGCTTACGGCTCGGACAGGGGGAGTCTGGCTACACCTTC.

The chain links TRBV29-1 to TRBJ1-2; the match to TRBD1 covers 9 bases. CDR1 is SQVTM and CDR2 is ANQGSEA in the germline V gene. V dropped 8 bases and J dropped 7; count of bases not matched to a gene: 5. The CDR3 totals 11 residues. The CDR3 region is CSSPQGAGYTF. DNA of the CDR3: TGCAGCTCACCACAGGGGGCTGGCTACACCTTC.

This clonotype was recorded a few times. The chain employs TRBV2 and TRBJ2-6; TRBD1 is a possible D gene (5 bases). Germline-derived CDR1 and CDR2 are SNHLY and FYNNEI. The V end lost 7 bases, the J end lost 1 base, and 8 bases lay between the germline ends. This CDR3 spans 14 amino acids. The CDR3 DNA reads as TGTGCCAGCAAGACAGAGTCTGGGGCCAACGTCCTGACTTTC. Its translation is CASKTESGANVLTF.

The genes are TRBV10-3 and TRBJ1-2; D is possibly TRBD1 (5 bases). This CDR3 region has 14 residues. The germline CDR1 and CDR2 sequences are ENHRY and SYGVKD. The V end was cut by 10 bases, the J end by 2 bases, with 17 bases between. The CDR3: CASGIKGNNYGYTF. CDR3 DNA sequence: TGTGCCAGCGGTATTAAGGGGAACAACTATGGCTACACCTTC.

At least ten counts were recorded for this clonotype. The rearrangement uses TRBV12-3 or TRBV12-4 and TRBJ1-1; TRBD1 is a possible D gene (6 bases). V was trimmed by 6 bases and J by 9 bases, leaving 17 bases between them. This CDR3 comprises 13 residues. This CDR3 reads CASSLNRDTQAFF. The CDR3 bases are TGTGCCAGCAGCCTTAACCGGGACACGCAAGCTTTCTTT.

A word on this clonotype: Germline is not matched at one junction end, which may reflect a read error. V is TRBV5-1 and J is TRBJ1-1; 10 nucleotides line up with TRBD1. CDR3 length: 14 amino acids. Germline V gene data show CDR1 as SGHRS and CDR2 as YFSETQ. The CDR3, as DNA: TGCGCCAGCAGCTGGGCGACAGGGGGCGATGAAGCTTTATTT. As protein: CASSWATGGDEALF.

This clonotype was recorded at least ten times. V gene TRBV20-1 combines with J gene TRBJ1-1; D ambiguous. This CDR3 contains 13 residues. Germline lookup yields CDR1 DFQATT and CDR2 SNEGSKA (reference sequence). The germline V and J ends were trimmed by 1 base and 6 bases, with 12 bases remaining between them. The CDR3 bases are TGCAGTGCTAGAGGGAACAGAGGAGCTGAAGCTTTCTTT. Its protein product is CSARGNRGAEAFF.

The chain uses TRBV6-1 and TRBJ2-5; D gene ambiguous. V dropped 6 bases and J dropped 5 bases, with 19 bases sitting between them. CDR3 length: 15 residues. In germline, CDR1 is MNHNS, CDR2 SASEGT. The CDR3 nucleotides are TGTGCCAGCAGCGCTAGTGAGGCCCGTGTGGAGACCCAGTACTTC. Protein sequence: CASSASEARVETQYF.

The sample holds many counts of this clonotype. The CDR3 nucleotides read TGTGCCAGCGACCGGACAGGAGTTAACTATGGCTACACCTTC. Translating it yields CASDRTGVNYGYTF. The chain joins TRBV7-9 to TRBJ1-2; TRBD1 matches 7 bases. After removal of 8 bases from V and 1 base from J, the junction contained 7 bases not matched to a gene. CDR1 and CDR2 from the germline V gene are SEHNR and FQNEAQ (reference sequence). The CDR3 covers 14 residues.

Of note for this clonotype: This likely comes from a read error, as the CDR3 has no conserved phenylalanine or tryptophan at its end. CDR3 residues: CSARLAGSTGELFS. In DNA, the CDR3 is TGCAGTGCTAGACTAGCGGGGAGCACCGGGGAGCTGTTTTCT. The rearrangement uses TRBV20-1 and TRBJ2-2; 9 bases map to TRBD2. Trimming cost V 2 bases and J 4 bases; bases outside gene matches: 2. Germline V lookup: CDR1 DFQATT, CDR2 SNEGSKA (reference sequence). CDR3 length: 14 residues.

This clonotype was detected a few times. In nucleotides, the CDR3 is TGTGCCAGCAAGGGACAGGTGAACACTGAAGCTTTCTTT. Translated, it gives CASKGQVNTEAFF. The rearrangement uses TRBV2 and TRBJ1-1; 8 nucleotides align to TRBD1. V gave up 7 bases and J gave up 0 bases; unmatched junction bases: 1. Germline assignment: CDR1 SNHLY and CDR2 FYNNEI. CDR3 length equals 13 residues. The full variable domain, its missing parts supplied by reference TRBV2 and TRBJ1-1, is EPEVTQTPSHQVTQMGQEVILRCVPISNHLYFYWYRQILGQKVEFLVSFYNNEISEKSEIFDDQFSVERPDGSNFTLKIRSTKLEDSAMYFCASKGQVNTEAFFGQGTRLTVV.

The chain couples TRBV20-1 to TRBJ2-5; D is ambiguous. V lost 3 bases and J lost 2, with 10 bases in between. Per germline, CDR1 DFQATT and CDR2 SNEGSKA (reference sequence). The CDR3 consists of 13 residues. CDR3 region: CSASLLGQETQYF. The CDR3 bases are TGCAGTGCTAGTCTACTGGGACAAGAGACCCAGTACTTC.

This clonotype appeared many times. The V gene is TRBV7-9, the J gene TRBJ2-5, with a weak D call TRBD2 (6 bases). This CDR3 has 15 residues. Germline CDR1 and CDR2: SEHNR and FQNEAQ (reference sequence). Trimming left V 5 bases short and J 5 bases short, with 18 bases between. CDR3 DNA sequence: TGTGCCAGCAGCATACCCACGGGGGTTCGGGAGACCCAGTACTTC. Protein product: CASSIPTGVRETQYF.

This chain connects TRBV29-1 to TRBJ1-2; D unclear. CDR1 and CDR2 (germline): SQVTM, ANQGSEA. CDR3 length equals 14 residues. V was trimmed by 3 bases and J by 8 bases, leaving 19 bases between them. The CDR3 sequence: CSVDSPRVWGGYTF. The CDR3, as DNA: TGCAGCGTTGATTCCCCCCGAGTGTGGGGAGGCTACACCTTC.

On this clonotype: A junction boundary mismatches the germline segment, possibly from a read error. This chain connects TRBV2 to TRBJ1-1; perhaps TRBD1 as D (5 bases). This CDR3 region has 15 residues. CDR1 is SNHLY and CDR2 is FYNNEI in the germline V gene. CDR3 loop: CASSSPGLRNTEASF. DNA of the CDR3: TGTGCCAGCAGCTCACCGGGACTTAGAAACACTGAAGCTTCCTTT.

This clonotype was seen more than once but under ten times. This chain connects TRBV5-1 to TRBJ1-1; TRBD1 is a possible D gene (6 bases). Trimming took 2 bases from V and 5 from J, leaving 10 bases between them. CDR3 length: 13 residues. Germline V gene data show CDR1 as SGHRS and CDR2 as YFSETQ. CDR3 in amino acids: CASSFGDMTEAFF. In DNA, the CDR3 is TGCGCCAGCAGCTTTGGGGACATGACTGAAGCTTTCTTT.

V is TRBV15 and J is TRBJ1-5, with 8 bases matching TRBD1. Germline V gene data show CDR1 as LNHNV and CDR2 as YYDKDF (reference sequence). The CDR3 length is 14 residues. Trimming removed 4 bases from V and 6 bases from J; junction bases left unmatched: 5. The CDR3 region is CATSKDRAVQPQHF. CDR3 coding DNA: TGTGCCACCAGCAAGGACAGGGCGGTTCAGCCCCAGCATTTT. Full variable domain (rest looked up from reference TRBV15 and TRBJ1-5): DAMVIQNPRYQVTQFGKPVTLSCSQTLNHNVMYWYQQKSSQAPKLLFHYYDKDFNNEADTPDNFQSRRPNTSFCFLDIRSPGLGDTAMYLCATSKDRAVQPQHFGDGTRLSIL.

Details on this clonotype: One junction end does not reproduce the germline sequence, and a read error may be involved. The chain combines TRBV6-6 with TRBJ2-7; either TRBD1 or TRBD2 may supply D (5 bases each). The CDR3 has 15 residues. Germline V gene lookup returns CDR1 MNHNY and CDR2 SVGAGI (reference sequence). The CDR3 region is CTSTKNRDGSYEQYF. The CDR3 nucleotides are TGTACCAGCACCAAAAACCGGGACGGAAGCTACGAGCAGTACTTC.

A few counts support this clonotype. The CDR3 protein is CASSPRQVSDHQYGYTF. Here the CDR3 DNA reads TGTGCCAGCAGTCCCCGACAGGTCTCCGATCACCAATATGGCTACACCTTC. V is TRBV12-3 or TRBV12-4 and J is TRBJ1-2; a possible D gene is TRBD1 (6 bases). V dropped 5 bases and J dropped 5 bases, with 24 bases sitting between them. The CDR3 totals 17 residues.

This clonotype was found a few times. The chain carries TRBV25-1 and TRBJ1-2, with TRBD1 matching over 9 bases. Trimming at V came to 6 bases and at J to 0 bases, leaving 8 bases not matched to a gene. This CDR3 is 16 amino acids long. Germline-derived CDR1 and CDR2 are MGHDK and SYGVNS. The CDR3 region is CASSFEQGASNYGYTF. CDR3 DNA sequence: TGTGCCAGCAGCTTTGAACAGGGGGCTTCTAACTATGGCTACACCTTC.

On this clonotype: A read error is possible here, since a much larger clone lies one base away. V and J are TRBV13 and TRBJ1-2, with 11 bases matching TRBD1. In germline, CDR1 is PRHDT, CDR2 FYEKMQ (reference sequence). This CDR3 is built from 13 residues. The CDR3 spells CAGRGQGDYGYTF. In DNA, the CDR3 is TGTGCCGGCAGGGGACAGGGGGACTATGGCTACACCTTC. The variable domain in full, with the rest retrieved from reference TRBV13 and TRBJ1-2, is AAGVIQSPRHLIKEKRETATLKCYPIPRHDTVYWYQQGPGQDPQFLISFYEKMQSDKGSIPDRFSAQQFSDYHSELNMSSLELGDSALYFCAGRGQGDYGYTFGSGTRLTVV.

The chain couples TRBV29-1 to TRBJ2-7; 10 bases line up with TRBD1. The CDR3 is 15 residues long. Germline trimming cut 4 bases from V and 3 bases from J; bases unmatched to any gene: 9. Germline CDR1 and CDR2: SQVTM and ANQGSEA. The CDR3 coding sequence is TGCAGCGTTGTCGCCCCCCGGGACAGGGGCTACGAGCAGTACTTC. Translated: CSVVAPRDRGYEQYF.

This rearrangement joins TRBV24-1 to TRBJ2-5; a possible D gene is TRBD1 (6 bases). Deletions cut 4 bases from V and 3 bases from J, with 14 bases between. The CDR3 has 15 residues. CDR1 is KGHDR and CDR2 is SFDVKD in the germline V gene. CDR3 in DNA: TGTGCCACCAGTGACAAGACCGGGGACAAAGAGACCCAGTACTTC. Translating it yields CATSDKTGDKETQYF.

The genes are TRBV2 and TRBJ1-3; D not resolved. There are 12 residues in the CDR3. Germline CDR1 and CDR2: SNHLY and FYNNEI. Trimming cost V 6 bases and J 7 bases, with 10 bases left between them. The DNA of the CDR3 is TGTGCCAGCAGCCCTAGTATGAACACCATATATTTT. Its translation is CASSPSMNTIYF.

The chain employs TRBV29-1 and TRBJ1-2; TRBD1 matches at 9 bases. The CDR3 has 16 amino acids. CDR1 is SQVTM and CDR2 is ANQGSEA in the germline V gene. With V trimmed by 7 bases and J by 4 bases, 16 bases remained unmatched. The chain's CDR3 is CSDSPGQGRGLYGYTF. The CDR3 coding sequence is TGCAGCGACTCGCCGGGACAGGGAAGGGGACTCTATGGCTACACCTTC.

This clonotype was seen a single time. The J gene is TRBJ1-1, the V gene TRBV11-2, with TRBD1 identical over 8 bases. The CDR3 is made up of 16 amino acids. The junction had 8 bases not matched to a gene; V was cut back by 5 bases and J by 0 bases. The germline V gene encodes CDR1 SGHAT and CDR2 FQNNGV. This CDR3 reads CASSVGQGRLNTEAFF. CDR3 nucleotide sequence: TGTGCCAGCAGCGTAGGACAGGGACGATTGAACACTGAAGCTTTCTTT.

A remark on this clonotype: A clone one base away is much larger, so this may be a read error. The DNA of the CDR3 is TGCAGCGCCATACAGGGGACTCCGACCTATGACTACACCTTC. Translation: CSAIQGTPTYDYTF. The chain uses TRBV29-1 and TRBJ1-2; 7 bases fit TRBD1. The CDR3 runs to 14 residues. From germline, CDR1 is SQVTM and CDR2 ANQGSEA. Together with reference TRBV29-1 and TRBJ1-2, the CDR3 gives the full variable domain: SAVISQKPSRDICQRGTSLTIQCQVDSQVTMMFWYRQQPGQSLTLIATANQGSEATYESGFVIDKFPISRPNLTFSTLTVSNMSPEDSSIYLCSAIQGTPTYDYTFGSGTRLTVV.